The T cell receptor (beta chain) under discussion was sequenced for a study of beta chain features in type 1 diabetes. Study as a whole: The study found patients and healthy donors alike in age, gender and cell yields. Points from the study as a whole: Overrepresentation of cells with high TCR expression could result from cDNA sequencing. There was no resolution here of whether HLA type influences TCRB rearrangement. Shortening of TCRB CDR3s, moderate but significant, appeared in all four CD4+ subsets of Type 1 diabetes patients.

About this clone itself: Its antigen is still unknown.

This CDR3 comprises 16 residues. Germline lookup yields CDR1 LGHNA and CDR2 YSLEER. Trimming took off 0 bases at V and 0 bases at J, with 8 bases between the two ends. Sequencing targeted expressed TCRB transcripts, as all isolated RNA had been reverse transcribed. Only in-frame clones appear in the TCRdb table, and some are missing; sequencing was by immunoSEQ multiplex PCR. The sample has about 360,000 clones, 10% to 15% seen once; the top ten hold approximately 0.015%. The TCR comes from a young man in good health. V and J are TRBV4-3 and TRBJ1-4, with unresolved D. Sequences were obtained from naive CD4+ T cells from blood. As DNA, the CDR3 is TGCGCCAGCAGCCAAGATAGAACAGCAACTAATGAAAAACTGTTTTTT. Its protein product is CASSQDRTATNEKLFF.